This T cell receptor beta chain was observed in a study of T cell responses to AZD1222 COVID-19 vaccine. Turning to this clone: Its antigen is not known.

The CDR3 length is 11 residues. V lost 4 bases and J lost 7, with 6 bases in between. Per germline, CDR1 SGHAT and CDR2 FQNNGV. General study points: Clonal diversity was possibly underestimated, and white British individuals and females predominated among donors.

The assay was immunoSEQ multiplex PCR, and TCRdb's table has in-frame clones only and misses some. The data hold approximately 180,000 clones, with around nine tenths observed a single time. The sequence was obtained from an adult in good health. Sequenced material: peripheral blood, taken on day 0 of AZD1222 vaccination. This chain joins TRBV11-2 and TRBJ2-3; D is unclear. The CDR3 region is CASSSGYTQYF. The DNA for the CDR3 is TGTGCCAGCAGCTCCGGGTATACGCAGTATTTT. The variable domain in full, with the rest retrieved from reference TRBV11-2 and TRBJ2-3, is EAGVAQSPRYKIIEKRQSVAFWCNPISGHATLYWYQQILGQGPKLLIQFQNNGVVDDSQLPKDRFSAERLKGVDSTLKIQPAKLEDSAVYLCASSSGYTQYFGPGTRLTVL.